The sequence of this T cell receptor (beta chain) was determined in a study of identical twins. Study-wide findings and caveats: Excess sharing by twins proved weaker in beta out-of-frame sequences. Researchers caution that invariant MAIT and iNKT cells could partly confound zero-insertion analyses.

This clonotype appeared a few times. As yet, its antigen is unknown. Losses at the gene ends were 1 base for V and 5 bases for J; bases not matched to a gene: 2. CDR1 SGHRS and CDR2 YFSETQ come from the germline V gene. The CDR3 covers 14 residues. Unique molecular identifiers were present on the cDNA, and a universal primer site came from template switching. TCRdb analysed the 5' RACE reads with MiXCR anew, one entry per CDR3 protein. The top ten hold roughly 0.56% of the sample, which has just over 450,000 distinct CDR3 sequences, approximately 15% seen once. These sequences were also reported in another study, on yellow fever vaccine responses in identical twins.

The sequence derives from a woman between 18 and 29 years old in good health. The chain uses TRBV5-1 and TRBJ2-5; 10 nucleotides agree with TRBD1. The material sequenced was CD4+ T cells sorted from blood. In DNA, the CDR3 is TGCGCCAGCAGCTTGTCGGGACAGGGGGAGACCCAGTACTTC. Its protein product is CASSLSGQGETQYF.